Sequencing of this T cell receptor beta chain was carried out in a study of blood T cell repertoires in COVID-19. Overall study context: The United States, Italy and Spain were the sources of the acute and convalescent COVID-19 samples. T cells, B-cell-depleted T cells, or PBMCs supplied cDNA or gDNA.

This clone was observed a handful of times. Relative to the germline gene, one junction end is altered; a read error may explain this. Authors' processing steps: Nucleated cell counts were estimated from reference gene primer amplification. Libraries were prepared by immunoSEQ multiplex PCR; TCRdb keeps only in-frame clonotypes and omits some of them. From that table come the V and J calls and clone size; the DNA was used to work out D and trimming. The sample holds some 360,000 clones, over 85% seen once. The Seattle site enrolled patients during active infection and followed them longitudinally. Specimen: peripheral blood. This receptor was obtained from a woman aged 55 to 70 with COVID-19, enrolled during active disease.

Written as DNA, the CDR3 is TGTGCCAGCAGTACCGGGACAGTAAATTCACACTTC. Encoded protein: CASSTGTVNSHF. This chain joins TRBV28 and TRBJ1-2, with 7 bases aligning to TRBD1. There are 12 residues in the CDR3. Germline CDR1 MDHEN, CDR2 SYDVKM.